This entry is about one T cell receptor beta chain. The table came from immunoSEQ multiplex PCR; TCRdb's copy has only in-frame clones and leaves some out. The table shows about 170,000 clones, with 70% to 90% occurring only once. The entry originates in a study of blood T cell repertoires in COVID-19. The sequence was collected from a woman of 80 years or more with COVID-19, enrolled during active disease. The sequenced sample was peripheral blood.

The CDR3 DNA reads as TGTGCCAGCAGCTTGGTTCTTGAGGACGAGCAGTACTTC. It translates to CASSLVLEDEQYF. The chain combines TRBV5-4 with TRBJ2-7; D uncertain. The CDR3 contains 13 residues. Looked up from germline, CDR1 is SGHNT and CDR2 is YYREEE (reference sequence). The V gene lost 0 bases and the J gene lost 5 bases, with 9 bases spanning the gap. The whole variable domain, filled in from reference TRBV5-4 and TRBJ2-7, reads ETGVTQSPTHLIKTRGQQVTLRCSSQSGHNTVSWYQQALGQGPQFIFQYYREEENGRGNFPPRFSGLQFPNYSSELNVNALELDDSALYLCASSLVLEDEQYFGPGTRLTVT.